A selection of T cell receptor beta chains follows, all from one sample in a study of post-analysis software for immune sequencing data. MiXCR, run by TCRdb on the PCR reads, gives a single entry per CDR3 protein. Seen here are 350,000 to 500,000 distinct CDR3 sequences, 30% to 45% observed once, and the top ten hold around 8%. Sequencing input: blood. These TCRs come from a girl aged 2-10 years with multiple sclerosis. Both conserved end residues are part of each CDR3. Each record gives: clone size, J gene, V gene, CDR3 length, D gene, CDR3 protein, CDR3 DNA. A D gene is named only where the DNA matches it firmly. Size values are once, few and many counts, or a class for expanded clones, and some rows have none.

size: -
J: TRBJ1-1
V: TRBV28
length: 14
D: -
CDR3: CASSPSDRTAEAFF
DNA: TGTGCCAGCAGTCCTTCCGACCGGACAGCTGAAGCTTTCTTT

size: -
J: TRBJ2-7
V: TRBV12-3/TRBV12-4
length: 15
D: TRBD2
CDR3: CASSPGGLAAYEQYF
DNA: TGTGCCAGCAGTCCGGGGGGACTAGCGGCCTACGAGCAGTACTTC

size: many
J: TRBJ1-2
V: TRBV6-5
length: 16
D: TRBD1
CDR3: CASSYLGQTGGNGYTF
DNA: TGTGCCAGCAGTTACCTGGGACAGACGGGGGGCAATGGCTACACCTTC

size: -
J: TRBJ1-1
V: TRBV11-2
length: 15
D: TRBD1
CDR3: CASTLTGTANTEAFF
DNA: TGTGCCAGCACCCTGACGGGGACAGCGAACACTGAAGCTTTCTTT

size: -
J: TRBJ2-1
V: TRBV29-1
length: 16
D: TRBD2
CDR3: CSVDLAGPRSYNEQFF
DNA: TGCAGCGTTGATCTAGCGGGCCCTCGGTCCTACAATGAGCAGTTCTTC

size: -
J: TRBJ2-7
V: TRBV4-1
length: 14
D: -
CDR3: CASRDTPISYEQYF
DNA: TGCGCCAGCAGGGACACGCCCATCTCCTACGAGCAGTACTTC

size: -
J: TRBJ2-2
V: TRBV6-5
length: 16
D: TRBD2
CDR3: CASSSTSGVYTGELFF
DNA: TGTGCCAGCAGTTCGACTAGCGGCGTATACACCGGGGAGCTGTTTTTT

size: -
J: TRBJ2-7
V: TRBV10-3
length: 15
D: -
CDR3: CAIERGLSEQDEQYF
DNA: TGTGCCATCGAACGGGGACTGTCAGAACAGGACGAGCAGTACTTC

size: few
J: TRBJ2-3
V: TRBV20-1
length: 15
D: -
CDR3: CSARDVGLSTDTQYF
DNA: TGCAGTGCTAGAGATGTAGGACTCAGCACAGATACGCAGTATTTT

size: once
J: TRBJ2-1
V: TRBV7-2
length: 16
D: -
CDR3: CASSLAYKGIADEQFF
DNA: TGTGCCAGCAGCTTAGCGTATAAGGGTATTGCGGATGAGCAGTTCTTC

size: few
J: TRBJ2-1
V: TRBV10-3
length: 14
D: -
CDR3: CAISGQASGGEQFF
DNA: TGTGCCATCAGTGGACAGGCCTCAGGTGGTGAGCAGTTCTTC

size: few
J: TRBJ2-2
V: TRBV12-3/TRBV12-4
length: 14
D: -
CDR3: CASSFFSNTGELFF
DNA: TGTGCCAGCAGTTTCTTCTCGAACACCGGGGAGCTGTTTTTT

size: few
J: TRBJ2-5
V: TRBV7-2
length: 17
D: -
CDR3: CASSYRGIRGRGETQYF
DNA: TGTGCCAGCAGCTACCGGGGCATACGGGGGCGGGGAGAGACCCAGTACTTC

size: -
J: TRBJ2-3
V: TRBV20-1
length: 14
D: -
CDR3: CSARVVGGLNTQYF
DNA: TGCAGTGCTAGAGTTGTGGGGGGCCTTAATACGCAGTATTTT

size: -
J: TRBJ2-7
V: TRBV27
length: 12
D: -
CDR3: CASSRLSYEQYF
DNA: TGTGCCAGCAGTCGTCTCTCCTACGAGCAGTACTTC

size: -
J: TRBJ2-7
V: TRBV5-1
length: 15
D: -
CDR3: CASSLVWETRYEQYF
DNA: TGCGCCAGCAGCTTGGTGTGGGAGACGAGGTACGAGCAGTACTTC

size: -
J: TRBJ2-5
V: TRBV15
length: 15
D: -
CDR3: CATSFSLAREETQYF
DNA: TGTGCCACCAGCTTTTCGCTAGCCAGGGAAGAGACCCAGTACTTC

size: -
J: TRBJ2-3
V: TRBV5-1
length: 15
D: TRBD2
CDR3: CASSFSGGFTDTQYF
DNA: TGCGCCAGCAGTTTTAGCGGGGGTTTCACAGATACGCAGTATTTT

size: few
J: TRBJ2-3
V: TRBV20-1
length: 17
D: TRBD2
CDR3: CSARSGLAGGSTDTQYF
DNA: TGCAGTGCTAGATCGGGACTAGCGGGGGGGAGCACAGATACGCAGTATTTT

size: -
J: TRBJ1-1
V: TRBV2
length: 12
D: -
CDR3: CASRVSNTEAFF
DNA: TGTGCCAGCAGGGTTTCGAACACTGAAGCTTTCTTT

size: few
J: TRBJ2-7
V: TRBV6-5
length: 12
D: TRBD1
CDR3: CASGTASYEQYF
DNA: TGTGCCAGCGGGACAGCTTCCTACGAGCAGTACTTC

size: -
J: TRBJ1-5
V: TRBV27
length: 15
D: -
CDR3: CASSFGGGPFQPQHF
DNA: TGTGCCAGCAGTTTTGGCGGGGGCCCCTTTCAGCCCCAGCATTTT

size: -
J: TRBJ2-4
V: TRBV9
length: 16
D: TRBD2
CDR3: CASSPRGLAASGEQYF
DNA: TGTGCCAGCAGCCCCCGGGGCCTAGCGGCCTCGGGGGAGCAGTACTTC

size: -
J: TRBJ1-2
V: TRBV28
length: 11
D: -
CDR3: CASRRNYGYTF
DNA: TGTGCCAGCAGGAGGAACTATGGCTACACCTTC

size: -
J: TRBJ2-3
V: TRBV5-1
length: 15
D: TRBD2
CDR3: CASSPSGGQTDTQYF
DNA: TGCGCCAGCAGCCCTAGCGGGGGGCAGACGGATACGCAGTATTTT

size: -
J: TRBJ1-1
V: TRBV10-2
length: 16
D: TRBD1
CDR3: CASRPGQGSGRIEAFF
DNA: TGCGCCAGCAGACCGGGACAGGGGAGTGGGAGGATTGAAGCTTTCTTT

size: -
J: TRBJ2-1
V: TRBV15
length: 14
D: -
CDR3: CATSGVGGEETQFF
DNA: TGTGCCACCAGCGGGGTAGGCGGCGAAGAGACCCAGTTCTTC

size: -
J: TRBJ2-5
V: TRBV9
length: 15
D: TRBD2
CDR3: CASSIGLADQETQYF
DNA: TGTGCCAGCAGCATCGGACTAGCAGATCAAGAGACCCAGTACTTC

size: few
J: TRBJ2-1
V: TRBV14
length: 14
D: TRBD2
CDR3: CASSRTSGLNEQFF
DNA: TGTGCCAGCAGCCGGACTAGCGGATTAAATGAGCAGTTCTTC

size: -
J: TRBJ1-1
V: TRBV9
length: 13
D: -
CDR3: CASSATGSSEAFF
DNA: TGTGCCAGCAGCGCAACAGGGAGTTCTGAAGCTTTCTTT

size: -
J: TRBJ2-7
V: TRBV29-1
length: 14
D: -
CDR3: CSVSPTGLPYERYF
DNA: TGCAGCGTTTCCCCCACAGGCTTGCCCTACGAGCGGTACTTC

size: -
J: TRBJ2-5
V: TRBV12-3/TRBV12-4
length: 16
D: TRBD2
CDR3: CASGTSGRALGETQYF
DNA: TGTGCCAGCGGGACTAGCGGGAGGGCCCTCGGGGAGACCCAGTACTTC

size: -
J: TRBJ2-5
V: TRBV7-6
length: 14
D: -
CDR3: CASSLIHSQETQYF
DNA: TGTGCCAGCAGCTTAATTCACTCGCAAGAGACCCAGTACTTC

size: -
J: TRBJ2-1
V: TRBV12-3/TRBV12-4
length: 11
D: -
CDR3: CATSLYNEQFF
DNA: TGTGCCACCTCTTTGTACAATGAGCAGTTCTTC

size: -
J: TRBJ2-7
V: TRBV12-3/TRBV12-4
length: 13
D: -
CDR3: CASSLAGRYEQYF
DNA: TGTGCCAGCAGTTTGGCAGGGCGCTACGAGCAGTACTTC

size: -
J: TRBJ2-7
V: TRBV29-1
length: 13
D: -
CDR3: CSVENRETYEQYF
DNA: TGCAGCGTTGAAAACAGGGAAACCTACGAGCAGTACTTC

size: few
J: TRBJ1-2
V: TRBV20-1
length: 15
D: TRBD1
CDR3: CSARDLTGGSYGYTF
DNA: TGCAGTGCTAGAGATCTGACAGGGGGCAGCTATGGCTACACCTTC

size: many
J: TRBJ2-1
V: TRBV7-2
length: 15
D: TRBD1
CDR3: CASSLTTGSYNEQFF
DNA: TGTGCCAGCAGCTTAACGACAGGGTCCTACAATGAGCAGTTCTTC

size: -
J: TRBJ2-3
V: TRBV5-1
length: 14
D: TRBD1
CDR3: CASTRPDRVDTQYF
DNA: TGCGCCAGCACCCGCCCGGACAGGGTTGATACGCAGTATTTT

size: -
J: TRBJ2-2
V: TRBV3-1
length: 13
D: -
CDR3: CASSQGSEGELFF
DNA: TGTGCCAGCAGCCAAGGCTCCGAGGGGGAGCTGTTTTTT

size: few
J: TRBJ1-5
V: TRBV12-3/TRBV12-4
length: 15
D: -
CDR3: CASSFRQGLNQPQHF
DNA: TGTGCCAGCAGTTTTCGGCAGGGACTCAATCAGCCCCAGCATTTT

size: -
J: TRBJ1-2
V: TRBV7-9
length: 15
D: -
CDR3: CASSPRETLRGGYTF
DNA: TGTGCCAGCAGCCCGCGAGAGACCCTGAGAGGTGGCTACACCTTC

size: -
J: TRBJ1-4
V: TRBV20-1
length: 14
D: -
CDR3: CSAVEHATNEKLFF
DNA: TGCAGTGCTGTAGAACATGCAACTAATGAAAAACTGTTTTTT

size: -
J: TRBJ2-7
V: TRBV28
length: 14
D: -
CDR3: CASSLSENGDEQYF
DNA: TGTGCCAGCAGTTTATCGGAGAATGGTGACGAGCAGTACTTC

size: -
J: TRBJ2-7
V: TRBV28
length: 15
D: TRBD1
CDR3: CASSLSYLEKGAQYF
DNA: TGTGCCAGCAGTTTAAGCTATTTGGAGAAGGGGGCCCAGTACTTC

size: -
J: TRBJ1-5
V: TRBV7-2
length: 14
D: -
CDR3: CASSTRDGNQPQHF
DNA: TGTGCCAGCAGCACCAGGGACGGTAATCAGCCCCAGCATTTT

size: few
J: TRBJ2-1
V: TRBV20-1
length: 13
D: TRBD1
CDR3: CSASLGQGYEQFF
DNA: TGCAGTGCTTCATTGGGACAGGGTTATGAGCAGTTCTTC

size: few
J: TRBJ1-5
V: TRBV27
length: 17
D: -
CDR3: CASSLEGPLGINQPQHF
DNA: TGTGCCAGCAGTTTAGAGGGGCCCTTGGGGATTAATCAGCCCCAGCATTTT

size: -
J: TRBJ2-1
V: TRBV15
length: 15
D: TRBD1
CDR3: CATSSVRQGRETQFF
DNA: TGTGCCACCAGCAGCGTTAGACAGGGAAGGGAGACCCAGTTCTTC

size: -
J: TRBJ2-1
V: TRBV5-5
length: 17
D: -
CDR3: CASSVEEKGLTYNEQFF
DNA: TGTGCCAGCAGCGTCGAAGAGAAAGGATTGACCTACAATGAGCAGTTCTTC

size: -
J: TRBJ1-1
V: TRBV6-6
length: 14
D: TRBD1
CDR3: CATKKSGTDTEAFF
DNA: TGTGCCACCAAGAAGTCCGGGACAGACACTGAAGCTTTCTTT

size: few
J: TRBJ2-1
V: TRBV5-1
length: 16
D: TRBD2
CDR3: CASSLARLATYNEQFF
DNA: TGCGCCAGCAGCTTGGCCAGACTAGCGACCTACAATGAGCAGTTCTTC

size: few
J: TRBJ1-5
V: TRBV28
length: 13
D: -
CDR3: CASSFIRVQPQHF
DNA: TGTGCCAGCAGTTTTATCAGAGTTCAGCCCCAGCATTTT